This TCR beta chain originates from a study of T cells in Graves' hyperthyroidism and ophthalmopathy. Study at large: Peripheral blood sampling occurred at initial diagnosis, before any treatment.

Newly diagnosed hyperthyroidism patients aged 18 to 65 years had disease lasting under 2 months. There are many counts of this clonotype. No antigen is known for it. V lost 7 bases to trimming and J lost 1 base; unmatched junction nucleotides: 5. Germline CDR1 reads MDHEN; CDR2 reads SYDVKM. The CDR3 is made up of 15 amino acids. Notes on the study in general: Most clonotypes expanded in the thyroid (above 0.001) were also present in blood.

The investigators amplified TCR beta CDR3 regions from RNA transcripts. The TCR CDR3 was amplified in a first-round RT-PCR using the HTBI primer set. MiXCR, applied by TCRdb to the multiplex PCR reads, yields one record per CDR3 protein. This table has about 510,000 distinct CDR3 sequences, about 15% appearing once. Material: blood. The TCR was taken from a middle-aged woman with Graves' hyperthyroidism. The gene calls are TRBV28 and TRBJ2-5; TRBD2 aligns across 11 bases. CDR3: CASTGLAGVQETQYF. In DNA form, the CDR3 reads TGTGCCAGCACCGGACTAGCGGGTGTCCAAGAGACCCAGTACTTC.